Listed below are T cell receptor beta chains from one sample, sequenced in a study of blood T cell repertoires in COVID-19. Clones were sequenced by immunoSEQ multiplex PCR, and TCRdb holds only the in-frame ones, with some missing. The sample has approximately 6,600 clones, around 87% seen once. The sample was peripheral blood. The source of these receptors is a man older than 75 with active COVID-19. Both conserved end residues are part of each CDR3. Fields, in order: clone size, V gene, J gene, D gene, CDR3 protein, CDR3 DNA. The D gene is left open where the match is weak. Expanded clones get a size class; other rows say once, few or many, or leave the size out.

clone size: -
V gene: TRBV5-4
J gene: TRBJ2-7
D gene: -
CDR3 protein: CASSLVGQAYEQYF
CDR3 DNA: TGTGCCAGCAGCTTGGTCGGACAAGCCTACGAGCAGTACTTC

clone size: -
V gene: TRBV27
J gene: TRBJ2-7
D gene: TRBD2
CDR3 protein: CASSSGTSGSEQYF
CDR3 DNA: TGTGCCAGCAGTTCGGGGACTAGCGGGAGCGAGCAGTACTTC

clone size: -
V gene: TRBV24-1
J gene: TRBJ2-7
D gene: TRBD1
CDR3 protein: CATSDGGQGAYEQYF
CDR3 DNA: TGTGCCACCAGTGATGGGGGACAGGGGGCTTACGAGCAGTACTTC

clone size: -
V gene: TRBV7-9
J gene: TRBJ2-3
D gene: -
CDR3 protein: CASSPTVTDTQYF
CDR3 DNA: TGTGCCAGCAGCCCGACAGTCACAGATACGCAGTATTTT

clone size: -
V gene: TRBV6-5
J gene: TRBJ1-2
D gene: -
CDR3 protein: CASSLTGTYGYTF
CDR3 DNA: TGTGCCAGCAGCCTTACAGGGACCTATGGCTACACCTTC

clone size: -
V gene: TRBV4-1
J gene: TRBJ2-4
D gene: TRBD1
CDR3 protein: CASSQETGGLNIQYF
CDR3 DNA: TGCGCCAGCAGCCAGGAGACAGGGGGCTTAAACATTCAGTACTTC

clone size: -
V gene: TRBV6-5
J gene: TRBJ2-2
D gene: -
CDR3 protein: CASSLDYTITGELFF
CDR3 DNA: TGTGCCAGCAGTTTGGACTATACTATCACCGGGGAGCTGTTTTTT

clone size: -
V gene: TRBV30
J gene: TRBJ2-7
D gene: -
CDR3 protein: CAWMRIWSGVQATGEQYF
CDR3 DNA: TGTGCCTGGATGAGGATCTGGTCGGGGGTACAGGCTACAGGAGAGCAGTACTTC

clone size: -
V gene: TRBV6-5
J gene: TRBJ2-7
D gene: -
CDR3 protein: CASQTGYEQYF
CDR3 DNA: TGTGCCAGCCAAACGGGGTACGAGCAGTACTTC

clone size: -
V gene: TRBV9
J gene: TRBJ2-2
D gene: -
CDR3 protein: CASSVFLTGELFF
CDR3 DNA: TGTGCCAGCAGCGTCTTCCTTACCGGGGAGCTGTTTTTT

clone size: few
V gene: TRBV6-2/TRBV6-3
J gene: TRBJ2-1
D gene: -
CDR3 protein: CASSYSPPSRGIFDEQFF
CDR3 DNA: TGTGCCAGCAGTTACTCGCCTCCGAGCAGGGGAATCTTCGATGAGCAGTTCTTC

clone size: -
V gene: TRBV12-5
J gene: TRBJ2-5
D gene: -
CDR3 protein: CASGVRETQYF
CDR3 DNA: TGTGCTAGTGGTGTGCGAGAGACCCAGTACTTC

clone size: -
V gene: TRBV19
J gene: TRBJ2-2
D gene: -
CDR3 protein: CASSIPGNPANTGELFF
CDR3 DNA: TGTGCCAGTAGTATCCCGGGGAACCCCGCGAACACCGGGGAGCTGTTTTTT